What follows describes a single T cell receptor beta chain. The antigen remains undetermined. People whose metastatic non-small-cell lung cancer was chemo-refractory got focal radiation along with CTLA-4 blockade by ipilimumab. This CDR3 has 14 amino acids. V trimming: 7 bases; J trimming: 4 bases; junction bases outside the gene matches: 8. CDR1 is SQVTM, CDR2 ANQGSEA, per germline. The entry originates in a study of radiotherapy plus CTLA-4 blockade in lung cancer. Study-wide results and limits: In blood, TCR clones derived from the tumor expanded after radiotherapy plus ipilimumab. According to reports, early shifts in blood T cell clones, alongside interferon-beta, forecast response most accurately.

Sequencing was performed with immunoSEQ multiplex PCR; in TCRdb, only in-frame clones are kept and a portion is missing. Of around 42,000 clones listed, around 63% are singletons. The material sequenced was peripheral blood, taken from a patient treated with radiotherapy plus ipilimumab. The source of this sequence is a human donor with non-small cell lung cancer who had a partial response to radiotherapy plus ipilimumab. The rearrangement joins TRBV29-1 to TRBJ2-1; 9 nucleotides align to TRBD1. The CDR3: CSGTGQGFYNEQFF. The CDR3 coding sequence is TGCAGCGGAACGGGACAGGGTTTTTACAATGAGCAGTTCTTC.